These 6 T cell receptor beta chains came from one sample sequenced in a study of Ad26.COV2.S vaccination and SARS-CoV-2 variants (dated by TCRdb to about 2021). Libraries were constructed by the immunoSEQ multiplex PCR assay. The immuneACCESS repertoire file appears here via TCRdb, limited to in-frame rearrangements. These files lack a portion of the clones; in checked studies, under half of the deficit traces to unresolved V genes, and the cause of the others is not known. A total of some 350,000 clones appear in this sample, roughly 90% of them only once. About 5.4% of the sample rests with the top ten. This sample's treatment or condition label indicates: roughly 19 received Ad26.COV2.S at low or high dose, single or two shots; about 5 received placebo; per-sample allocation not given. For vaccine and placebo recipients, the sequenced repertoires came from samples collected on day 63 after the first injection.

The sequencing here drew on peripheral blood, taken in a trial of Ad26.COV2.S vaccine versus placebo. The receptors come from a person between 18 and 65 years old who received the Ad26.COV2.S COVID-19 vaccine or a placebo.

CDR3 DNA: TGTGCCAGCAGCTCACAGGGAACGGGCTACGAGCAGTACGTC. Its translation: CASSSQGTGYEQYV. The chain couples TRBV7-2 to TRBJ2-7; weak D call: TRBD1 (6 bases). Germline assignment: CDR1 SGHTA and CDR2 FQGNSA. The V gene lost 4 bases and the J gene lost 3 bases, with 13 bases spanning the gap. The CDR3 runs to 14 residues.

The chain joins TRBV9 to TRBJ1-5; D remains unclear. This CDR3 contains 17 residues. Germline V gene lookup returns CDR1 SGDLS and CDR2 YYNGEE. Deletions cut 3 bases from V and 0 bases from J, with 16 bases between. CDR3 DNA: TGTGCCAGCAGCGCCCCTTCATTCTCGAATAGCAATCAGCCCCAGCATTTT. This translates into CASSAPSFSNSNQPQHF.

This clone was seen only once. V gene TRBV19 combines with J gene TRBJ2-1, with D possibly TRBD1 on 6 matching bases. The CDR3 covers 13 residues. Trimming removed 5 bases at V and 3 bases at J, with 8 bases between. Germline CDR1 and CDR2: LNHDA and SQIVND (reference sequence). Here the CDR3 DNA reads TGTGCCAGTAGTCGGGACATCTACAATGAGCAGTTCTTC. Protein sequence: CASSRDIYNEQFF. Complete variable domain (other parts from reference TRBV19 and TRBJ2-1): DGGITQSPKYLFRKEGQNVTLSCEQNLNHDAMYWYRQDPGQGLRLIYYSQIVNDFQKGDIAEGYSVSREKKESFPLTVTSAQKNPTAFYLCASSRDIYNEQFFGPGTRLTVL.

As DNA, the CDR3 is TGTGCCACCAGAGACCTAGCGGGAGGGCCGGGGGAGCAGTACGTC. As protein: CATRDLAGGPGEQYV. V usage is TRBV15 and J usage is TRBJ2-7, with 12 nucleotides matching TRBD2. Germline lookup yields CDR1 LNHNV and CDR2 YYDKDF (reference sequence). This CDR3 is built from 15 residues. Losses at the gene ends were 6 bases for V and 7 bases for J; bases not matched to a gene: 10.

J is TRBJ2-3 and V is TRBV18, with a possible D match to TRBD1 (5 bases). There are 13 residues in the CDR3. The V gene lost 6 bases and the J gene lost 8 bases, with 15 bases spanning the gap. Looked up from germline, CDR1 is KGHSH and CDR2 is LQKENI. The CDR3 bases are TGTGCCAGCTCCCTCAGGGAAATAGGTACGCAGTATTTT. Protein: CASSLREIGTQYF. Using reference TRBV18 and TRBJ2-3 for the parts outside the CDR3, the full variable domain is NAGVMQNPRHLVRRRGQEARLRCSPMKGHSHVYWYRQLPEEGLKFMVYLQKENIIDESGMPKERFSAEFPKEGPSILRIQQVVRGDSAAYFCASSLREIGTQYFGPGTRLTVL.

The chain is built from TRBV4-3 and TRBJ1-4, with D possibly TRBD1 on 5 matching bases. Germline CDR1 and CDR2: LGHNA and YSLEER. The CDR3 length is 16 residues. V gave up 2 bases and J gave up 2 bases, with 12 bases separating them. This chain's CDR3 is CASSQSGGYTNEKLFF. CDR3 DNA sequence: TGCGCCAGCAGCCAATCGGGGGGTTACACTAATGAAAAACTGTTTTTT.